This T cell receptor beta chain was sequenced for a study of shared clonotypes between healthy human individuals. General study results and limits: It was observed that 5% to 6.5% of naive CD4 clonotypes were shared across several donors. Compared with memory subsets, naive subsets generally had larger estimated richness.

When replicate PCRs were run on sorted subsets, they used 150 to 250 ng DNA, approximately 33,000 T cell genomes. Profiling relied on immunoSEQ multiplex PCR, and the TCRdb table lists in-frame clones only, not all of them. The sample includes under 1,100,000 clones, around 76% of them seen just once. This CDR3 is built from 16 residues. Germline V lookup: CDR1 SGHRS, CDR2 YFSETQ. Trimming took 4 bases from V and 0 from J, leaving 14 bases between them. Concerning this clone itself: Its antigen is undetermined.

Splitting of CD4+ cells produced CD45RA+ naive and CD45RA-negative memory subsets. This rearrangement joins TRBV5-1 to TRBJ2-1, with D unresolved. The sequence derives from a young man in good health. The sequencing sample was made of memory CD4+ T cells sorted from blood. As for subset: CD45RA-negative fraction. In DNA form, the CDR3 reads TGCGCCAGCAGCGTTACTGGGCTGAGCTCCTACAATGAGCAGTTCTTC. It specifies CASSVTGLSSYNEQFF. Using reference TRBV5-1 and TRBJ2-1 for the parts outside the CDR3, the full variable domain is KAGVTQTPRYLIKTRGQQVTLSCSPISGHRSVSWYQQTPGQGLQFLFEYFSETQRNKGNFPGRFSGRQFSNSRSEMNVSTLELGDSALYLCASSVTGLSSYNEQFFGPGTRLTVL.